This T cell receptor (beta chain) is drawn from a study of PD-L1 blockade in urothelial cancer. Study context: About 90% of the 29 patients were males with bladder-origin urothelial cancer. Per blood sample, T cells had a median of roughly 150,000. Of prior chemotherapy regimens, patients had received between 0 and 3.

Using immunoSEQ multiplex PCR, the repertoire was profiled, and TCRdb retains in-frame clones only, with some absent. The sample holds around 49,000 clones, roughly 78% seen once. Indicated time point: peripheral blood 6 weeks after treatment start. It was locally advanced or metastatic urothelial carcinoma that patients had. The source was PBMCs, collected around atezolizumab (anti-PD-L1) treatment. This receptor was identified in a man aged 60 to 69 with urothelial cancer.

CDR3 nucleotide sequence: TGTGCCAGCAGCAGTACTTACAGGACAAATAGCAATCAGCCCCAGCATTTT. Its protein is CASSSTYRTNSNQPQHF. The chain couples TRBV21-1 to TRBJ1-5; the DNA was not compared with TRBD1, the D call given in the table. TRBV21-1 is termed a pseudogene. This CDR3 has 17 amino acids.